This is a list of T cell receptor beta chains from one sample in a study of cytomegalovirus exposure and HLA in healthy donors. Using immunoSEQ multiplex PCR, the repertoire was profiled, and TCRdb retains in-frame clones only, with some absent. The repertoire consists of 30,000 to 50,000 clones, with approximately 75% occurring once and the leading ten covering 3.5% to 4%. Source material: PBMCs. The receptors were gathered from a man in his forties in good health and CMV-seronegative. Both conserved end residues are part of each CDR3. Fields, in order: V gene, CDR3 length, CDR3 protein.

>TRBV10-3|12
CAISESKDTQYF
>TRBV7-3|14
CASSLASSYNEQFF
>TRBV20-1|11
CSARDQYSQYF
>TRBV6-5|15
CASSYSTGGAREQYF
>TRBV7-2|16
CASSLVGMRGRDTQYF
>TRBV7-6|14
CASSLEQVTDTQYF
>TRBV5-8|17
CASSSGGTSGIQETQYF
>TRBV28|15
CASRRDLRSSYEQYF
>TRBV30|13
CAWGRQGARGYTF
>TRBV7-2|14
CASRPAGGTYEQYF
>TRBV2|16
CALRPEGSENTGELFF
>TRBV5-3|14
CARSLEGEWSGYTF
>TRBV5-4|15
CASSSDRATQETQYF
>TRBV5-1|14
CASSLDRATGELFF
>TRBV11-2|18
CASSLESPRHGYNSPLHF